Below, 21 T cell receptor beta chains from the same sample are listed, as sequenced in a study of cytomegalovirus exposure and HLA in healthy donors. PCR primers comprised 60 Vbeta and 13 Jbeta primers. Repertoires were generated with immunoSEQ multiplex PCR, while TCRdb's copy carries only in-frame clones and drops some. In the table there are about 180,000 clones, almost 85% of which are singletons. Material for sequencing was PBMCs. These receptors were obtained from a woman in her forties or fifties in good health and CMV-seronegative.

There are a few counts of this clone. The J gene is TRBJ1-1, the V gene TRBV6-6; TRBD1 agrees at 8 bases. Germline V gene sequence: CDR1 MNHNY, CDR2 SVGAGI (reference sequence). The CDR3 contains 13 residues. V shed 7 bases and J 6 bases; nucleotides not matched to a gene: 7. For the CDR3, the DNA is TGTGCCAGCATCGCCCTACAGGGGGCTGAAGCTTTCTTT. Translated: CASIALQGAEAFF.

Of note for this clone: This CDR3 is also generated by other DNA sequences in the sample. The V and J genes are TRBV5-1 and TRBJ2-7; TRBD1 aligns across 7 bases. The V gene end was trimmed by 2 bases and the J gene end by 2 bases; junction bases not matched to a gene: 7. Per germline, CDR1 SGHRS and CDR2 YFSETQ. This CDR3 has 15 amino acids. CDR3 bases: TGCGCCAGCAGCTTAGGTCGGACAGGAACCTACGAGCAGTACTTC. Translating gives CASSLGRTGTYEQYF.

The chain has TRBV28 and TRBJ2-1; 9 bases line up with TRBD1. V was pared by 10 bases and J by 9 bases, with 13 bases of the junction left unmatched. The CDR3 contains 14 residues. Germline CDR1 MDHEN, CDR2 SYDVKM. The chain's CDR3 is CATSLWDRVSEQFF. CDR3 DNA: TGTGCCACCTCCTTATGGGACAGGGTATCTGAGCAGTTCTTC.

Written as DNA, the CDR3 is TGCGCCAGCAGTGATCGGATAGGGGCCGGGGAGCAGTACTTC. It translates to CASSDRIGAGEQYF. This chain uses TRBV10-2 with TRBJ2-7; D might be TRBD1 (5 bases). Trimming took off 3 bases at V and 7 bases at J, with 16 bases between the two ends. This CDR3 is built from 14 residues. Per germline, CDR1 WSHSY and CDR2 SAAADI.

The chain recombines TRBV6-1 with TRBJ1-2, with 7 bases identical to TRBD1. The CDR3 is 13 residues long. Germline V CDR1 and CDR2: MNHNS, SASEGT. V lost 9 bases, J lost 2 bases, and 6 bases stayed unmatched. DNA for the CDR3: TGTGCCAGTACTGTACAGGGGAACTATGGCTACACCTTC. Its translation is CASTVQGNYGYTF.

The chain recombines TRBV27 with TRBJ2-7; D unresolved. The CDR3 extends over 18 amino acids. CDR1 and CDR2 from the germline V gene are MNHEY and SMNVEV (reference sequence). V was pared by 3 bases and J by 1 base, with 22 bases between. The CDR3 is CASSFGEPWSFSSYEQYF. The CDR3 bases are TGTGCCAGCAGTTTCGGCGAACCCTGGAGTTTTTCTTCCTACGAGCAGTACTTC.

The DNA for the CDR3 is TGTGCCAGCAGCCAAGGAAAACAGGGAAACACTGAAGCTTTCTTT. Translating gives CASSQGKQGNTEAFF. The chain carries TRBV28 and TRBJ1-1; possible D gene TRBD1, 6 bases. The length of the CDR3 is 15 residues. Germline CDR1 and CDR2: MDHEN and SYDVKM. The V end lost 6 bases, the J end lost 2 bases, and 16 bases lay between the germline ends.

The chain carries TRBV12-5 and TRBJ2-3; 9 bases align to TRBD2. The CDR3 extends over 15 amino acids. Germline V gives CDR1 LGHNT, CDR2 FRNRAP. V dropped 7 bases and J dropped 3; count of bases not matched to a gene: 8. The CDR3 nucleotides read TGTGCTAGTGCCTCCGGGACTAGCAGAACAGATACGCAGTATTTT. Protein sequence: CASASGTSRTDTQYF.

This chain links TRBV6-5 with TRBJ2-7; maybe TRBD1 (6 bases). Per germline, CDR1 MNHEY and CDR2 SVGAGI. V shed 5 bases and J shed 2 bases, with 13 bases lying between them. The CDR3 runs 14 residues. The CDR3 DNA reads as TGTGCCAGCAGTCCCGGGACATCTCCCTACGAGCAGTACTTC. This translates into CASSPGTSPYEQYF.

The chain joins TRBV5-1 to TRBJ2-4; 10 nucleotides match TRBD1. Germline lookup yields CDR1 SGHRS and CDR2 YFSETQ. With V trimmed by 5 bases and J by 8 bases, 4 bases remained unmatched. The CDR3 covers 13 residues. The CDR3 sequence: CASSPGQGYIQYF. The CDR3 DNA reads TGCGCCAGCAGTCCGGGACAGGGGTACATTCAGTACTTC.

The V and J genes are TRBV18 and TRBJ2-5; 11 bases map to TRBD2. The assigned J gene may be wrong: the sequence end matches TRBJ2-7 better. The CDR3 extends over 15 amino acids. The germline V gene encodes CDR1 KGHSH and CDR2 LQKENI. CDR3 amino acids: CASSPTPSGGYEQYF. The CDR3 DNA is TGTGCCAGCTCTCCTACCCCTAGCGGGGGGTACGAGCAGTACTTC.

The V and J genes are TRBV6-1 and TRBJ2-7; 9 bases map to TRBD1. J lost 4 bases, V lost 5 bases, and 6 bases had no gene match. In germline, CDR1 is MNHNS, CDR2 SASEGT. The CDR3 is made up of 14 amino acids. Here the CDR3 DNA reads TGTGCCAGCAGTCTTGAGGACAGGGGATACGAGCAGTACTTC. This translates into CASSLEDRGYEQYF.

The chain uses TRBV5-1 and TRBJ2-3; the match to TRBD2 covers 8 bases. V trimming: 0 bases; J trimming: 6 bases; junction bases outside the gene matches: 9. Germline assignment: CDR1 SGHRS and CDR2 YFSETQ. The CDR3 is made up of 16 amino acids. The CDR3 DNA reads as TGCGCCAGCAGCTTGGGATCAAGCGGGAGTAGGGATACGCAGTATTTT. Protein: CASSLGSSGSRDTQYF. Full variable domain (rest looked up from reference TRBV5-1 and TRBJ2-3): KAGVTQTPRYLIKTRGQQVTLSCSPISGHRSVSWYQQTPGQGLQFLFEYFSETQRNKGNFPGRFSGRQFSNSRSEMNVSTLELGDSALYLCASSLGSSGSRDTQYFGPGTRLTVL.

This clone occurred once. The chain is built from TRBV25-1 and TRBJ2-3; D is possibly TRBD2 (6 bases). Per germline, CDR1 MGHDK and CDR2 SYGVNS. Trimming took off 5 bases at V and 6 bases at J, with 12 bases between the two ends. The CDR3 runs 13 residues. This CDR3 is CASSTQGGDTQYF. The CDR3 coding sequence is TGTGCCAGCAGTACGCAGGGAGGTGATACGCAGTATTTT.

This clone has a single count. CDR3 coding DNA: TGTGCCAGCAGCGGGACAGTTTACTACGAGCAGTACTTC. Translated, it gives CASSGTVYYEQYF. This chain uses TRBV7-2 with TRBJ2-7; 7 bases align to TRBD1. The CDR3 spans 13 residues. Germline CDR1 and CDR2: SGHTA and FQGNSA. J lost 3 bases, V lost 5 bases, and 4 bases had no gene match.

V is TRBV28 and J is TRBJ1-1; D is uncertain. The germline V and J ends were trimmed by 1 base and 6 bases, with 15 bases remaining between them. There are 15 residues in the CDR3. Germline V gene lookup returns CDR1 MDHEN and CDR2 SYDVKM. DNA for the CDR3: TGTGCCAGCAGTTTATTCCCAGGAGGGCGAGCTGAAGCTTTCTTT. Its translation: CASSLFPGGRAEAFF.

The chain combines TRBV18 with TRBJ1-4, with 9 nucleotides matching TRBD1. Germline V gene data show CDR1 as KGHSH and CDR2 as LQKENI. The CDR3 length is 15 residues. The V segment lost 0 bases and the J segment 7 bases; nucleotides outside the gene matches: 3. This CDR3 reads CASSPPGTGSEKLFF. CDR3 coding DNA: TGTGCCAGCTCACCACCGGGGACAGGGTCTGAAAAACTGTTTTTT. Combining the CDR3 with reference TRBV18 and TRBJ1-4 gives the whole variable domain NAGVMQNPRHLVRRRGQEARLRCSPMKGHSHVYWYRQLPEEGLKFMVYLQKENIIDESGMPKERFSAEFPKEGPSILRIQQVVRGDSAAYFCASSPPGTGSEKLFFGSGTQLSVL.

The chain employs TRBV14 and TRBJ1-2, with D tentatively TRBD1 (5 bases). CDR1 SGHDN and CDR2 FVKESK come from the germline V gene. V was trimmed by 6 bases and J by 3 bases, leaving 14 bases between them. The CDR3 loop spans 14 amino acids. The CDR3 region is CASSQIGRDYGYTF. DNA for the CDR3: TGTGCCAGCAGTCAAATCGGCAGGGACTATGGCTACACCTTC.

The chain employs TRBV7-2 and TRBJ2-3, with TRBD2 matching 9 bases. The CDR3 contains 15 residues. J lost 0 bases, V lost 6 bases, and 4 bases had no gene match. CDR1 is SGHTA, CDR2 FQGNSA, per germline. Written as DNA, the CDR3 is TGTGCCAGCAGGACTAGCGGCGCTAGCACAGATACGCAGTATTTT. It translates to CASRTSGASTDTQYF.

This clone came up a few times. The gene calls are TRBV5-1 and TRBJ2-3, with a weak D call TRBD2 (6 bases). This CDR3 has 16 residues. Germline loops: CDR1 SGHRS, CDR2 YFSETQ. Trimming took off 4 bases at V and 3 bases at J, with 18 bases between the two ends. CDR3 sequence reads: CASSPETSLGTDTQYF. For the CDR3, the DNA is TGCGCCAGCAGCCCGGAAACTAGCCTTGGTACAGATACGCAGTATTTT.

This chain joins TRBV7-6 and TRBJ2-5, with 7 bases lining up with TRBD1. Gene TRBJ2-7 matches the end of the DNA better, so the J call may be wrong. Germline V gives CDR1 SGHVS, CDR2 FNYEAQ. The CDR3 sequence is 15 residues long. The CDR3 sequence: CASSHRDRSTYEQYF. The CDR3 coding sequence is TGTGCCAGCAGCCATAGGGACAGATCCACCTACGAGCAGTACTTC.